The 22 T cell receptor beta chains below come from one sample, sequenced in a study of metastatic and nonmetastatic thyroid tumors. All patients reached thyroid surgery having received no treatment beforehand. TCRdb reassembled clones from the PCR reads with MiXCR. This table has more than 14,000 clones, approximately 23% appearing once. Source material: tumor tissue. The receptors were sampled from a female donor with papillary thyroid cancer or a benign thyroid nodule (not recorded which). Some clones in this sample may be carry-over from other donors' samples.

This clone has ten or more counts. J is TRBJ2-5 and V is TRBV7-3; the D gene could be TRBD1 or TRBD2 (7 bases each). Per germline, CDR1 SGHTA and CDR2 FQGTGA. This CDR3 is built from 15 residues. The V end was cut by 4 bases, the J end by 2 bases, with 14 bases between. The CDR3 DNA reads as TGTGCCAGCAGCTCAAGCGGGACAGAGCAAGAGACCCAGTACTTC. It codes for CASSSSGTEQETQYF.

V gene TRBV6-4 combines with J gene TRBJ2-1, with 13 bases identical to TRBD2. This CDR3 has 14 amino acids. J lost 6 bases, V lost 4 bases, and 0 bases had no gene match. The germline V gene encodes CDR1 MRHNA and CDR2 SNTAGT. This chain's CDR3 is CASSGTSGSNEQFF. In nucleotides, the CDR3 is TGTGCCAGCAGTGGGACTAGCGGGAGCAATGAGCAGTTCTTC.

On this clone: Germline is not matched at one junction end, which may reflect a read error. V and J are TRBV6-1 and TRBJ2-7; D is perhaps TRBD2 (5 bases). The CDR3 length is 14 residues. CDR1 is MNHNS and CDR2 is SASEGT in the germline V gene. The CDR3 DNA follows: TGTGCCAGCAGAGAGGGTAGCTGGACCTACGAGCATTACTTC. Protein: CASREGSWTYEHYF.

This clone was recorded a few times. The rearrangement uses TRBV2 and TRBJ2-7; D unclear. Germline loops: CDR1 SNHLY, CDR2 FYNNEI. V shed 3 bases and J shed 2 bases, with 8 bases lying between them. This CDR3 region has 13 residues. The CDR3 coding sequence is TGTGCCAGCAGTGACGGGTCAACCTACGAGCAGTACTTC. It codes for CASSDGSTYEQYF.

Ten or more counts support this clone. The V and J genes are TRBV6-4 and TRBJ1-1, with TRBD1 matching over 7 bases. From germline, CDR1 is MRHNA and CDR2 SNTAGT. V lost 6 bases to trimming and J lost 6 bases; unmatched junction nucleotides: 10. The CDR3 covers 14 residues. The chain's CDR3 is CASRKTGLSPEAFF. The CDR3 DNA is TGTGCCAGCAGAAAGACAGGGCTTTCACCTGAAGCTTTCTTT.

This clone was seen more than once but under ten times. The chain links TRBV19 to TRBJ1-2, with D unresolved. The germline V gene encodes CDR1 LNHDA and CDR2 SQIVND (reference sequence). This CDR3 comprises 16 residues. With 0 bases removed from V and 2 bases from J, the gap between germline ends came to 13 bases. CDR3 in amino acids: CASSIDSGRPNYGYTF. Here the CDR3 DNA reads TGTGCCAGTAGTATAGATTCGGGTAGGCCCAACTATGGCTACACCTTC.

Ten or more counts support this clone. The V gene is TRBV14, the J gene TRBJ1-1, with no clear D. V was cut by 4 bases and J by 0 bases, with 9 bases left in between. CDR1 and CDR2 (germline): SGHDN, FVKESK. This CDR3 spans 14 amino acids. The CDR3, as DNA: TGTGCCAGCAGCCTCCCTGGGGTGAACACTGAAGCTTTCTTT. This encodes CASSLPGVNTEAFF.

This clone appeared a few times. The CDR3 reads CASSTRLEQYF. DNA of the CDR3: TGTGCCAGCTCAACCAGACTCGAGCAGTACTTC. The genes are TRBV18 and TRBJ2-7; D not resolved. The CDR3 has 11 residues. Germline-derived CDR1 and CDR2 are KGHSH and LQKENI. The germline V and J ends were trimmed by 5 bases and 6 bases, with 8 bases remaining between them.

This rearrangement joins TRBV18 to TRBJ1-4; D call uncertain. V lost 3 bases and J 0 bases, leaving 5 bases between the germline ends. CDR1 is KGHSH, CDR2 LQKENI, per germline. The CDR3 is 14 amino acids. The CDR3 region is CASSPQATNEKLFF. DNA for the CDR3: TGTGCCAGCTCACCCCAGGCAACTAATGAAAAACTGTTTTTT.

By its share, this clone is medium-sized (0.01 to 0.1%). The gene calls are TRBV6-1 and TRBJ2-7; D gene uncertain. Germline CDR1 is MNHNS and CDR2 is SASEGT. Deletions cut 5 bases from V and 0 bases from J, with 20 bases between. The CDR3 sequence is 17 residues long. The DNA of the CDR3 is TGTGCCAGCAGTTCCGCCCACGGTATGAGGATCTCCTACGAGCAGTACTTC. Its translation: CASSSAHGMRISYEQYF.

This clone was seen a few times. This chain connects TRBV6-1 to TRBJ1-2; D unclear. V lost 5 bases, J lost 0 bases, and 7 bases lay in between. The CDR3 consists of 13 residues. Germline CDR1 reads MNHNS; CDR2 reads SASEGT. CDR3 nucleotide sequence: TGTGCCAGCAGTCCAGGAGCTAACTATGGCTACACCTTC. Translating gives CASSPGANYGYTF.

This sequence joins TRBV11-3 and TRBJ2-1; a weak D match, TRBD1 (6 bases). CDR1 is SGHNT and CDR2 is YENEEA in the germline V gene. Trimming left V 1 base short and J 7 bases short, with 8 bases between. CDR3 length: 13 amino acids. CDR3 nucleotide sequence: TGTGCCAGCAGCTTAGGGGACATGAATGAGCAGTTCTTC. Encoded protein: CASSLGDMNEQFF.

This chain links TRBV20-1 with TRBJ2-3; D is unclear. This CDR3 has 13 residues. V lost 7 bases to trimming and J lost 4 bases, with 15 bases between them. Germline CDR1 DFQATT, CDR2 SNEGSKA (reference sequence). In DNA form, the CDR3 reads TGCAGTGAGGCCCCGCCTAAGGCAGATACGCAGTATTTT. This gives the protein CSEAPPKADTQYF.

The CDR3 protein is CAWSQSAGGPYEQYF. As DNA, the CDR3 is TGTGCCTGGAGTCAGAGCGCGGGAGGGCCTTACGAGCAGTACTTC. The genes are TRBV30 and TRBJ2-7, with 9 bases that match TRBD2. Germline V gives CDR1 GTSNPN, CDR2 SVGIG (reference sequence). This CDR3 is 15 amino acids long. V was pared by 2 bases and J by 4 bases, with 9 bases of the junction left unmatched.

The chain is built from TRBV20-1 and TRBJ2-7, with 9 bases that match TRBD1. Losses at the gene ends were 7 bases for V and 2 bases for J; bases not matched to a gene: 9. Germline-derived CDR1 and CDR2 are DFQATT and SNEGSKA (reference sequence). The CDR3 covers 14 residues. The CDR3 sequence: CSVLTGGRPYEQYF. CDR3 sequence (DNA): TGCAGTGTTCTAACAGGGGGCCGCCCCTACGAGCAGTACTTC.

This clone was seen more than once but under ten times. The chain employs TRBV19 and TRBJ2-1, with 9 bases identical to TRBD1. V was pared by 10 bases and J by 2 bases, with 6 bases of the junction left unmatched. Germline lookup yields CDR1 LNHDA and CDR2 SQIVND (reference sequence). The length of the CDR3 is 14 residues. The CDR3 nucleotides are TGTGCCACCCGAGGGACAGGGACCTACAATGAGCAGTTCTTC. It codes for CATRGTGTYNEQFF.

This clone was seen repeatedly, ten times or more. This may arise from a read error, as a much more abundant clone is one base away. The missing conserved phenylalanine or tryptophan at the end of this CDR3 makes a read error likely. This CDR3 is CASNPSLGSPLHL. The DNA for the CDR3 is TGCGCCAGCAATCCAAGCCTCGGTTCACCCCTCCACCTT. This sequence joins TRBV10-1 and TRBJ1-6; D is unclear. Germline CDR1 reads WNHNN; CDR2 reads SYGVQD (reference sequence). The germline V and J ends were trimmed by 7 bases and 9 bases, with 13 bases remaining between them. CDR3 size: 13 residues.

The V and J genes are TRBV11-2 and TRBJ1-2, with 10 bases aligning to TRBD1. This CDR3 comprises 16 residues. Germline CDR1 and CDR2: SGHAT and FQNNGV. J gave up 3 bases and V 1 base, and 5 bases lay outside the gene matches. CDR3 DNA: TGTGCCAGCAGCTTAGGAGGGACAGGGGTTGACTATGGCTACACCTTC. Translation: CASSLGGTGVDYGYTF.

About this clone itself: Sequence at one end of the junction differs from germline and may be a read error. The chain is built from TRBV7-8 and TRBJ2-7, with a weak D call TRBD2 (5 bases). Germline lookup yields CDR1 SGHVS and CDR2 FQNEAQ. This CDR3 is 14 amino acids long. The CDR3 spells CASSLGGQSYEKYF. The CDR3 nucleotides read TGTGCCAGCAGCTTAGGCGGGCAGTCCTACGAGAAGTACTTC.

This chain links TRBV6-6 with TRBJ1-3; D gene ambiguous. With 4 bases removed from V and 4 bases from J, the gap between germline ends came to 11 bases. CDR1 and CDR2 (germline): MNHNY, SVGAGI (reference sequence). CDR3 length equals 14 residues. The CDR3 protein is CASSSRSFGNTIYF. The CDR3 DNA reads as TGTGCCAGCAGTTCCCGTAGTTTCGGAAACACCATATATTTT.

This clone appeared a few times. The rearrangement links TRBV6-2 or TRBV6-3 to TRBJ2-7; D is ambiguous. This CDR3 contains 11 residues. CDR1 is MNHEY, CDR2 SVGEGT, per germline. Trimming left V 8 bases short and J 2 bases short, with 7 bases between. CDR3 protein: CASGRTYEQYF. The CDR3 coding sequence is TGTGCCAGCGGAAGGACCTACGAGCAGTACTTC.

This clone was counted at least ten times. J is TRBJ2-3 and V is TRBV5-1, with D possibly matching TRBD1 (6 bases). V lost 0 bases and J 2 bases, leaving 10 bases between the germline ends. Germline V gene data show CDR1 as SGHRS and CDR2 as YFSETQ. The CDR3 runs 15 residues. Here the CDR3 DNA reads TGCGCCAGCAGCTTGGCAGGGGACAACACAGATACGCAGTATTTT. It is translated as CASSLAGDNTDTQYF.